This T cell receptor (beta chain) originates from a study of sequential checkpoint blockade in melanoma. Profiled with immunoSEQ multiplex PCR; TCRdb holds only in-frame clones, not every one. The sample holds around 16,000 clones, more than 85% seen once. Treatment here: randomized to nivolumab then ipilimumab (arm A) or the reverse (arm B). The CDR3 runs 14 residues. From germline, CDR1 is SQVTM and CDR2 ANQGSEA. Germline trimming cut 4 bases from V and 8 bases from J; bases unmatched to any gene: 10. The sequence was collected from a human donor with melanoma. The material was CD8+ T cells sorted from blood (inferred from file names), obtained from a patient given nivolumab and ipilimumab in sequence. J is TRBJ1-2 and V is TRBV29-1; 10 bases are shared with TRBD1. CDR3 region: CSVGAGTGDWGYTF. The CDR3 DNA is TGCAGCGTTGGCGCCGGGACAGGGGACTGGGGCTACACCTTC.